This TCR beta chain was sequenced during a study of CD8 T cells in Susac syndrome. The V end lost 0 bases, the J end lost 3 bases, and 15 bases lay between the germline ends. Germline V CDR1 and CDR2: MGHDK, SYGVNS. This CDR3 has 16 residues. TCR beta from blood CD8+ and CD4+ T cells was sequenced. It was treatment-naive patients with stable or active relapsing-remitting disease who made up the multiple sclerosis controls. TEMRA cells underwent FACS enrichment and CD8+ and CD4+ T cells underwent negative isolation. RNA in amounts of roughly 0.5 to 1 ug was reverse transcribed with random hexamers. The authors amplified TCR beta CDR3 across 54 Vbeta and 13 Jbeta using immunoSEQ multiplex PCR. TCRdb passed the immunoSEQ multiplex PCR reads through MiXCR, listing each CDR3 protein once. This table holds more than 250,000 distinct CDR3 sequences, about 91% found once.

The V call is TRBV25-1, the J call TRBJ2-7; maybe TRBD1 (5 bases). The receptor was isolated from a human donor with multiple sclerosis. Material for sequencing was CD4+ T cells from PBMCs. The CDR3 loop is CASSEYRAGYFYEQYF. The CDR3 coding sequence is TGTGCCAGCAGTGAATATAGGGCAGGGTACTTCTACGAGCAGTACTTC.